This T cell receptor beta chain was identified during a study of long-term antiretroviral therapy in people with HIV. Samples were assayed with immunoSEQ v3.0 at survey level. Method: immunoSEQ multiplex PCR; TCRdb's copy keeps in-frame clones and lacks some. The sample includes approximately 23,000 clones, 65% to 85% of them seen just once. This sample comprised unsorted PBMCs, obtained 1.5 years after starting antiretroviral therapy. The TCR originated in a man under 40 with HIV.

DNA of the CDR3: TGCGCCAGCAGCCCTACCGCGGGCAGGCAGGGGGCTGGGGCCAACGTCCTGACTTTC. This sequence encodes CASSPTAGRQGAGANVLTF. The chain joins TRBV4-1 to TRBJ2-6, with TRBD1 matching over 7 bases. Germline V CDR1 and CDR2: MGHRA, YSYEKL. V shed 4 bases and J 2 bases; nucleotides not matched to a gene: 14. This CDR3 is 19 amino acids long.